Detailed here is one T cell receptor (beta chain). The data were produced by immunoSEQ multiplex PCR, yet TCRdb's version contains in-frame clones alone and is incomplete. The table lists about 120,000 clones, 80% to 90% of them singletons, with less than 1.5% in the top ten. Germline V CDR1 and CDR2: SGHRS, YFSETQ. The CDR3 covers 16 residues. The junction had 9 bases not matched to a gene; V was cut back by 4 bases and J by 3 bases. The source of the sample is a study of control samples from healthy donors and cancer patients. Sequences were obtained from PBMCs. The origin of this receptor is a woman in her 50s with colorectal cancer. The genes are TRBV5-1 and TRBJ2-3; TRBD2 matches at 9 bases. CDR3 sequence: CASSLNVAGVTDTQYF. CDR3 coding DNA: TGCGCCAGCAGCCTCAACGTAGCGGGAGTGACAGATACGCAGTATTTT. Using reference TRBV5-1 and TRBJ2-3 for the parts outside the CDR3, the full variable domain is KAGVTQTPRYLIKTRGQQVTLSCSPISGHRSVSWYQQTPGQGLQFLFEYFSETQRNKGNFPGRFSGRQFSNSRSEMNVSTLELGDSALYLCASSLNVAGVTDTQYFGPGTRLTVL.